This T cell receptor beta chain came from a study of blood T cell repertoires in COVID-19. Here immunoSEQ multiplex PCR was the method, and the copy in TCRdb shows in-frame clones only, minus some. The table includes roughly 50,000 clones, around four fifths detected once. This TCR came from a woman over 75 with acute or convalescent COVID-19. Sequencing was carried out using peripheral blood.

The CDR3 protein is CASSPPYEQYF. CDR3 DNA: TGCGCCAGCAGCCCCCCTTATGAGCAGTACTTC. This chain uses TRBV4-1 with TRBJ2-7; D remains ambiguous. Trimming took off 4 bases at V and 7 bases at J, with 8 bases between the two ends. Germline V gene lookup returns CDR1 MGHRA and CDR2 YSYEKL. The CDR3 sequence is 11 residues long.